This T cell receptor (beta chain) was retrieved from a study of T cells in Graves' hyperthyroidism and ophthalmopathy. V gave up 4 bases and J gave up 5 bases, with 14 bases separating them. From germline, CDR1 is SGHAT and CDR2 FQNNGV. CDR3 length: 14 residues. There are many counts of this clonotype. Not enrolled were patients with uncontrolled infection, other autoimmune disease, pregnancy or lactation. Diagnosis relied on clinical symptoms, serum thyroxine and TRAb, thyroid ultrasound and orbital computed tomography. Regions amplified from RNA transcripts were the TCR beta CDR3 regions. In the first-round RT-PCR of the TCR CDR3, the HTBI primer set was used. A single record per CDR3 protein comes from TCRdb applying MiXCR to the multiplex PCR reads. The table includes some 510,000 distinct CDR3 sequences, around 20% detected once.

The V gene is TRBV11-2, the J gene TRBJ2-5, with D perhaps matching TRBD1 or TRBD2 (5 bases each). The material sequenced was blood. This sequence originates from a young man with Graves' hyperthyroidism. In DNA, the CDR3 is TGTGCCAGCAGCTCTTTGGGGGTTGGGGAGACCCAGTACTTC. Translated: CASSSLGVGETQYF.